This TCR beta chain is from a study of Ad26.COV2.S vaccination and SARS-CoV-2 variants. Generated by immunoSEQ multiplex PCR, the TCRdb table keeps only in-frame clones and is missing some. The data show fewer than 400,000 clones, 85% seen once. Treatment specified: some 20 received Ad26.COV2.S at low or high dose, single or two shots; 5 received placebo; per-sample allocation not given. On day 63 after the first injection, vaccine and placebo recipients gave samples. The individual, an adult aged 18-55 years, was a donor in Boston. Trimming stripped 2 bases from V and 5 bases from J, with 15 bases between. CDR3 length: 15 amino acids. Germline lookup yields CDR1 SGHTA and CDR2 FQGTGA.

The clonotype was recovered from a person aged 18-65 years who received the Ad26.COV2.S COVID-19 vaccine or a placebo. The sequenced sample was peripheral blood, obtained in a trial of Ad26.COV2.S vaccine versus placebo. The V gene is TRBV7-3, the J gene TRBJ1-1, with D maybe TRBD1 (5 bases). The CDR3 loop reads CASSLDSSRRTEAFF. The CDR3 DNA follows: TGTGCCAGCAGCTTAGACAGTTCAAGACGGACTGAAGCTTTCTTT.